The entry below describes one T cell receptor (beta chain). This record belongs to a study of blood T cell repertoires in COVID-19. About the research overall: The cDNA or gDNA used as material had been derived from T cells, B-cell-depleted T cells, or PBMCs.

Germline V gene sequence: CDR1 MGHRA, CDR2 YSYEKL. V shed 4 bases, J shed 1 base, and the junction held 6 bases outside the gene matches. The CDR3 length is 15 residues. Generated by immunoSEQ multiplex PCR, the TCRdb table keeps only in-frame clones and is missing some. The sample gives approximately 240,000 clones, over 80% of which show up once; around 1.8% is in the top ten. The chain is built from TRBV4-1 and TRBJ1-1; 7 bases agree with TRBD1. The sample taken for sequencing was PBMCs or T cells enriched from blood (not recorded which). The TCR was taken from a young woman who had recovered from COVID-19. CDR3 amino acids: CASSLPGQKNTEAFF. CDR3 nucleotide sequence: TGCGCCAGCAGCCTTCCGGGACAGAAGAACACTGAAGCTTTCTTT.